The present T cell receptor (beta chain) was sequenced within a study of cytotoxic CD8 clonotypes in ibrutinib-treated CLL (dated by TCRdb to the early 2020s). With respect to the entire study: The cohort was composed of 11 relapsed/refractory and 15 treatment-naive patients; IGHV unmutated status was identified in 17 patients. Response samples were obtained after a median of approximately 12 months of treatment, with a range of roughly 6 to 36 months. Patients were still on ibrutinib when every remission and progressive disease sample was collected. Partial responses were observed in 24 patients and complete responses in 2; after a median follow-up of around 68 months, remission was maintained in around 14 patients and progression was observed in about twelve. Cryopreserved peripheral blood mononuclear cells were obtained before treatment, at response, and at either sustained remission or disease progression. On average, each sample yielded 255,043 productive templates and 80,000 to 95,000 productive rearrangements. Of the roughly 79 people in the trial, 26 had longitudinal samples available. Summary of the overall study and its limitations: Public clonotypes were rare and either contracted or stayed stable during treatment, and the rise in clonality at ibrutinib response reflected the expansion of private clonotypes. Sampling times were not matched between sustained-remission and progressing patients, and lymph node repertoires were not studied. An increase in clonality was observed at ibrutinib response, with clonality remaining stable during sustained remission and falling back toward baseline at progression. Baseline clonality was found to be higher than that of age-matched healthy donors and was strongly correlated with circulating CD8+ T-cell counts.

A note on this clone: Its antigen remains undetermined. No base-level quality is on record; no much larger clone is a single base apart.

A distance of 25 bases separates the germline ends of V and J, which lose 6 bases and 2 bases respectively. CDR1 and CDR2 were assigned from the germline V gene as SGHVS and FQNEAQ. CDR3 length: 18 amino acids, cysteine to phenylalanine. Here the CDR3 DNA is all that survives: 54 bases in frame from base 1. A MiSeq instrument was used for deep resolution sequencing, which targeted depths ranging from 1 in 1 million up to 1 in 200,000 T cells, with coverage averaging 10x for each clonotype. TCR beta libraries were generated with the immunoSEQ hsTCRB Kit. From the authors' description of their analysis: The data were analyzed with ImmunoSEQ Analyzer and ImmunoSEQ Data Assistant, and V, D and J gene assignments followed IMGT definitions. Clonality was computed as one minus normalized Shannon entropy of productive rearrangement frequencies, ranging from 0 to 1. Public clonotype analysis was restricted to overrepresented clonotypes comprising at least 0.05% of each patient's repertoire. Repertoires from approximately 13 age-matched healthy donors in immuneACCESS were used as clonality controls. This is the immuneACCESS table as TCRdb keeps it, with only in-frame sequences that have V and J called. A part of the clones is gone; compared with another copy, unresolved V genes explain less than half, and the rest is unexplained. The V and J calls and clone size are taken from that table; D and trimming were inferred from the DNA. The sample table shows approximately 130,000 clones, and less than 90% are seen once. Approximately 3.5% of the sample is taken by the ten largest.

The time point label for this specimen denotes: less than 30 months on ibrutinib. For TCR beta library preparation, roughly 2 micrograms of genomic DNA were extracted from the cryopreserved PBMCs. Longitudinal blood samples from CLL patients on ibrutinib monotherapy were analyzed using high-throughput TCR beta sequencing. Patients were enrolled in a phase 2 open-label single-center ibrutinib monotherapy trial. The receptor comes from a human donor with chronic lymphocytic leukemia. The sequence links TRBV7-8 to TRBJ1-2; no D gene call is confident. Sequenced here: PBMCs, sampled after 24 months of ibrutinib treatment. CDR3 protein: CASSLDRVPRIGNYGYTF. The nucleotide sequence is given as TGTGCCAGCAGTCTCGACCGCGTACCCCGAATCGGCAACTATGGCTACACCTTC.